This TCR beta chain is drawn from a study of T cells in Graves' hyperthyroidism and ophthalmopathy. Ophthalmopathy patients had moderate-to-severe active disease, CAS ≥3, NOSPECS ≥4, and disease duration under 3 months. Findings of the study overall: Most expanded thyroid clonotypes above 0.001 also appeared in blood. A model built on 13 V-J features separated ophthalmopathy from stable hyperthyroidism.

Amplified regions were TCR beta CDR3 sequences from RNA transcripts. The HTBI primer set drove a first-round RT-PCR of the TCR CDR3. Via MiXCR, TCRdb re-called the multiplex PCR reads, giving one row per CDR3 protein. The sample has 500,000 to 800,000 distinct CDR3 sequences; 13% to 15% are singletons. Unmatched junction bases numbered 5, after V lost 5 bases and J lost 1 base. CDR3 length: 16 amino acids. CDR1 and CDR2 (germline): SEHNR, FQNEAQ (reference sequence). In the case of this clonotype: Its antigen is undetermined. Since a much larger clone is just one base distant, this may be a read error.

The V and J genes are TRBV7-9 and TRBJ2-2; 9 bases match TRBD2. The receptor was isolated from a woman aged 45 to 65 with Graves' ophthalmopathy. The sequenced material came from blood. The CDR3 DNA sequence: TGTGCCAGCAGCGTAAGACTAGCGGAGAACACCGGGGAGCTGTTTTTT. Amino acid sequence: CASSVRLAENTGELFF.